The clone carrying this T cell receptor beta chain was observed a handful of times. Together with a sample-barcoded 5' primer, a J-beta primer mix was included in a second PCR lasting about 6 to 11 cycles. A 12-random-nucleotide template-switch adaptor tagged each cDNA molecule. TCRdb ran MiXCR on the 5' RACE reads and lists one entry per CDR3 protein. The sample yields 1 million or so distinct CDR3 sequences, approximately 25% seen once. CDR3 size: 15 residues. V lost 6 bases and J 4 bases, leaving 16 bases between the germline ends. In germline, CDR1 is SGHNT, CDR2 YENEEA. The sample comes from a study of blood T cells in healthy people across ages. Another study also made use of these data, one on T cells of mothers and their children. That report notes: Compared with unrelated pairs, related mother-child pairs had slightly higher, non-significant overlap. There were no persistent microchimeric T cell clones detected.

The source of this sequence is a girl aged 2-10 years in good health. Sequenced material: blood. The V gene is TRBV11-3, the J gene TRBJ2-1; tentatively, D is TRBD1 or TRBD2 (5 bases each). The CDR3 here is CASSSVGAPYNEQFF. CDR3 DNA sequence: TGTGCCAGCAGTAGCGTCGGGGCCCCATACAATGAGCAGTTCTTC.